Following are 24 T cell receptor beta chains from one sample sequenced in a study of T-cell memory formation after mild COVID-19. TCRdb passed the 5' RACE reads through MiXCR, listing each CDR3 protein once. The table records fewer than 300,000 distinct CDR3 sequences, approximately 19% of them present only once. The sample consisted of PBMCs or a T cell subset sorted from them (not recorded which). Every receptor here comes from a man younger than 35 who had mild COVID-19 (a few samples of this study predate the infection). Cell type and time point are not known.

This clonotype occurred a few times. J is TRBJ2-5 and V is TRBV7-7, with D perhaps TRBD2 (6 bases). Trimming left V 2 bases short and J 2 bases short, with 12 bases between. Per germline, CDR1 SSHAT and CDR2 FNYEAQ (reference sequence). The CDR3 is 15 residues long. DNA for the CDR3: TGTGCCAGCAGCTTACAGTGGGGGAGGCAAGAGACCCAGTACTTC. Its protein is CASSLQWGRQETQYF. Complete variable domain (other parts from reference TRBV7-7 and TRBJ2-5): GAGVSQSPRYKVTKRGQDVTLRCDPISSHATLYWYQQALGQGPEFLTYFNYEAQPDKSGLPSDRFSAERPEGSISTLTIQRTEQRDSAMYRCASSLQWGRQETQYFGPGTRLLVL.

Only a few counts were recorded for this clonotype. The chain is built from TRBV18 and TRBJ2-7; 7 bases agree with TRBD1. Germline loops: CDR1 KGHSH, CDR2 LQKENI. Trimming cost V 3 bases and J 3 bases; bases outside gene matches: 11. The CDR3 is made up of 16 amino acids. The CDR3 bases are TGTGCCAGCTCACCGCCCGGGACAGCGCCCTTCTACGAGCAGTACGTC. Its protein is CASSPPGTAPFYEQYV.

This clonotype was detected many times. The chain links TRBV9 to TRBJ2-5; D may be TRBD1 (5 bases). The germline V gene encodes CDR1 SGDLS and CDR2 YYNGEE. CDR3 length equals 14 residues. The germline V and J ends were trimmed by 4 bases and 4 bases, with 14 bases remaining between them. The CDR3 bases are TGTGCCAGCAGCCCCCGGACACGGACAGAGACCCAGTACTTC. As protein: CASSPRTRTETQYF.

This clonotype showed up just a few times. The gene calls are TRBV10-2 and TRBJ1-1; D remains ambiguous. CDR1 is WSHSY, CDR2 SAAADI, per germline. The V and J ends lost 1 base and 4 bases respectively, with 16 bases between them. The CDR3 has 16 residues. Written as DNA, the CDR3 is TGCGCCAGCAGTGAGTTCTACCCCCGCCTCGGCACTGAAGCTTTCTTT. Its translation is CASSEFYPRLGTEAFF.

The chain joins TRBV4-1 to TRBJ2-1; possibly TRBD2 for D (5 bases). CDR1 is MGHRA, CDR2 YSYEKL, per germline. With 6 bases removed from V and 1 base from J, the gap between germline ends came to 13 bases. The CDR3 has 15 amino acids. Here the CDR3 reads CASRGTPGSYNEQFF. CDR3 sequence (DNA): TGCGCCAGCAGGGGAACCCCGGGGTCCTACAATGAGCAGTTCTTC.

The rearrangement links TRBV20-1 to TRBJ2-7, with 9 bases fitting TRBD1. Germline CDR1 is DFQATT and CDR2 is SNEGSKA (reference sequence). The CDR3 is 14 residues long. J gave up 2 bases and V 3 bases, and 5 bases lay outside the gene matches. CDR3 coding DNA: TGCAGTGCTAGCCGGGACAGGGAAACCTACGAGCAGTACTTC. As protein: CSASRDRETYEQYF.

The chain has TRBV18 and TRBJ2-7, with D possibly TRBD2 on 6 matching bases. V lost 3 bases to trimming and J lost 5 bases, with 8 bases between them. CDR3 length equals 12 residues. Germline lookup yields CDR1 KGHSH and CDR2 LQKENI. In DNA, the CDR3 is TGTGCCAGCTCACCGGAGGGAGACGAGCAGTACTTC. Encoded protein: CASSPEGDEQYF.

The V gene is TRBV5-1, the J gene TRBJ1-1; no firm D call. CDR3 length: 12 amino acids. The germline CDR1 and CDR2 sequences are SGHRS and YFSETQ. V shed 0 bases and J shed 7 bases, with 7 bases lying between them. CDR3: CASSLGESEAFF. CDR3 nucleotides: TGCGCCAGCAGCTTGGGGGAGAGTGAAGCTTTCTTT.

The CDR3 spells CASSVGTGVGDTQYF. CDR3 DNA sequence: TGTGCCAGCAGTGTGGGGACAGGCGTGGGGGATACGCAGTATTTT. The chain links TRBV6-1 to TRBJ2-3, with 8 bases matching TRBD1. The CDR3 totals 15 residues. V trimming: 4 bases; J trimming: 6 bases; junction bases outside the gene matches: 9. Germline V gives CDR1 MNHNS, CDR2 SASEGT.

To note about this clonotype: The CDR3 ends on some other residue instead of the conserved phenylalanine or tryptophan, so this is likely a read error. As DNA, the CDR3 is TGTGCCATCAATGGGCCCCGGGGCGGGGAGCTGTTTTAT. Protein sequence: CAINGPRGGELFY. J is TRBJ2-2 and V is TRBV10-3; a possible D gene is TRBD2 (5 bases). Germline V gene data show CDR1 as ENHRY and CDR2 as SYGVKD. CDR3 size: 13 residues. V was cut by 7 bases and J by 7 bases, with 13 bases left in between.

In its sample, this clonotype was seen a few times. The gene calls are TRBV5-1 and TRBJ2-3; the D is unclear. Deletions cut 2 bases from V and 4 bases from J, with 14 bases between. The CDR3 runs 15 residues. Germline V gives CDR1 SGHRS, CDR2 YFSETQ. CDR3 in amino acids: CASSFRASGSDTQYF. DNA of the CDR3: TGCGCCAGCAGCTTCCGGGCCTCCGGGTCAGATACGCAGTATTTT.

The chain employs TRBV5-1 and TRBJ2-7; the D gene could be TRBD1 or TRBD2 (5 bases each). The CDR3 has 13 amino acids. Trimming took 7 bases from V and 6 from J, leaving 17 bases between them. Germline CDR1 reads SGHRS; CDR2 reads YFSETQ. The CDR3 DNA sequence: TGCGCCAGCGGTTTAAGGGACCCCTCCGAGCAGTACTTC. Protein: CASGLRDPSEQYF.

This clonotype has just a few counts. V usage is TRBV4-2 and J usage is TRBJ2-3, with D maybe TRBD2 (5 bases). The V and J ends lost 5 bases and 2 bases respectively, with 11 bases between them. The CDR3 is made up of 14 amino acids. Germline V gene sequence: CDR1 LGHNA, CDR2 YNFKEQ. The CDR3 nucleotides read TGTGCCAGCAGCTCCGGGGTTCCCACAGATACGCAGTATTTT. It encodes CASSSGVPTDTQYF.

This clonotype showed up just a few times. The rearrangement joins TRBV6-5 to TRBJ1-2, with 7 bases identical to TRBD1. The CDR3 totals 13 residues. V was pared by 8 bases and J by 7 bases, with 10 bases of the junction left unmatched. Germline V gives CDR1 MNHEY, CDR2 SVGAGI. The CDR3 loop reads CASWDSPTGGYTF. In DNA form, the CDR3 reads TGTGCCAGCTGGGACAGTCCAACGGGTGGCTACACCTTC.

This chain connects TRBV27 to TRBJ1-1; a weak D match, TRBD1 (6 bases). V was cut by 8 bases and J by 3 bases, with 16 bases left in between. The CDR3 is made up of 14 amino acids. Germline CDR1 and CDR2: MNHEY and SMNVEV (reference sequence). CDR3 amino acids: CASRLWNRDTEAFF. CDR3 DNA sequence: TGTGCCAGCCGACTGTGGAACAGGGACACTGAAGCTTTCTTT.

The chain is built from TRBV9 and TRBJ2-7; either TRBD1 or TRBD2 may fit D (6 bases each). Trimming took 1 base from V and 0 from J, leaving 11 bases between them. This CDR3 has 15 amino acids. The germline gives CDR1 SGDLS, CDR2 YYNGEE. The chain's CDR3 is CASSVNGGRSYEQYF. The CDR3 DNA reads TGTGCCAGCAGCGTAAACGGGGGCCGCTCCTACGAGCAGTACTTC.

In its sample, this clonotype was seen many times. The chain couples TRBV27 to TRBJ2-7; possible D gene TRBD1, 5 bases. The CDR3 contains 15 residues. Germline V gene data show CDR1 as MNHEY and CDR2 as SMNVEV (reference sequence). Trimming removed 2 bases at V and 3 bases at J, with 14 bases between. Written as DNA, the CDR3 is TGTGCCAGCAGTTTAGGACCCACAGGCTACTACGAGCAGTACTTC. Amino acids: CASSLGPTGYYEQYF.

J is TRBJ2-1 and V is TRBV29-1; 11 bases agree with TRBD1. Germline assignment: CDR1 SQVTM and CDR2 ANQGSEA. The CDR3 consists of 13 residues. V lost 3 bases to trimming and J lost 9 bases; unmatched junction nucleotides: 4. The CDR3 region is CSVDLDRGREQFF. The CDR3 DNA reads TGCAGCGTTGACTTGGACAGGGGGCGTGAGCAGTTCTTC.

The chain employs TRBV4-2 and TRBJ1-2; 11 bases line up with TRBD1. This CDR3 is built from 15 residues. Germline V gene data show CDR1 as LGHNA and CDR2 as YNFKEQ. V dropped 1 base and J dropped 6; count of bases not matched to a gene: 4. This chain's CDR3 is CASSQVDRGLNGYTF. Here the CDR3 DNA reads TGTGCCAGCAGCCAAGTGGACAGGGGGCTGAATGGCTACACCTTC.

This clonotype was counted only a few times. CDR3 residues: CSVAERGNEQFF. The CDR3 nucleotides are TGCAGCGTTGCTGAGCGAGGCAATGAGCAGTTCTTC. The chain uses TRBV29-1 and TRBJ2-1; D not certain. CDR1 and CDR2 (germline): SQVTM, ANQGSEA. The V and J ends lost 4 bases and 6 bases respectively, with 10 bases between them. The CDR3 runs 12 residues.

This clonotype came up a few times. J is TRBJ2-5 and V is TRBV7-6; D possibly corresponds to TRBD1 (6 bases). V was shortened by 5 bases and J by 5 bases, with 15 bases between the two germline ends. The germline V gene encodes CDR1 SGHVS and CDR2 FNYEAQ. The CDR3 contains 14 residues. The CDR3 nucleotides are TGTGCCAGCAGCCCATCAGGGGTCAGGGAGACCCAGTACTTC. Protein product: CASSPSGVRETQYF.

The gene calls are TRBV6-1 and TRBJ2-1; 10 nucleotides align to TRBD1. This CDR3 has 15 amino acids. V lost 7 bases to trimming and J lost 5 bases; unmatched junction nucleotides: 8. Looked up from germline, CDR1 is MNHNS and CDR2 is SASEGT. The CDR3 DNA is TGTGCCAGCACTCGACAGGGGGCACGAGACAATGAGCAGTTCTTC. Translated, it gives CASTRQGARDNEQFF.

This clonotype came up a few times. The chain employs TRBV4-1 and TRBJ2-7; D gene unclear. Germline CDR1 reads MGHRA; CDR2 reads YSYEKL. With 5 bases removed from V and 5 bases from J, the gap between germline ends came to 7 bases. The CDR3 runs 11 residues. The DNA of the CDR3 is TGCGCCAGCAGCGCCCGTGACGAGCAGTACTTC. Protein product: CASSARDEQYF.

The sample holds a few counts of this clonotype. The V and J genes are TRBV19 and TRBJ2-3, with 8 nucleotides matching TRBD2. Trimming cost V 6 bases and J 5 bases; bases outside gene matches: 13. CDR3 size: 16 residues. Germline V gene lookup returns CDR1 LNHDA and CDR2 SQIVND (reference sequence). CDR3 amino acids: CASSRELAVPEDTQYF. CDR3 DNA: TGTGCCAGTAGCCGAGAACTAGCGGTCCCTGAAGATACGCAGTATTTT.